The clone carrying this T cell receptor beta chain was observed a single time. This entry belongs to a study of blood T cell repertoires in COVID-19. Overall study context: Acute-phase and convalescent COVID-19 samples originated in the United States, Italy and Spain.

Study processing details: By means of reference gene primer amplification, nucleated cell counts were estimated. Clones were sequenced by immunoSEQ multiplex PCR, and TCRdb holds only the in-frame ones, with some missing. V, J and clone size were drawn from that table, and D and trimming were deduced from the DNA. This table holds about 58,000 clones, about 83% found once. This TCR was recovered from a man in his forties with active COVID-19. The sequenced material came from peripheral blood.

This chain's CDR3 is CATSRDYGEKSNQPQHF. The DNA of the CDR3 is TGTGCCACCAGCAGAGATTACGGTGAGAAGAGCAATCAGCCCCAGCATTTT. V is TRBV15 and J is TRBJ1-5; D is unclear. The germline gives CDR1 LNHNV, CDR2 YYDKDF (reference sequence). The CDR3 totals 17 residues. V was trimmed by 0 bases and J by 1 base, leaving 13 bases between them.